A selection of T cell receptor beta chains follows, all from one sample in a study of response to subunit inactivated influenza vaccine. TCRdb independently ran MiXCR on the RT-PCR reads; one entry per CDR3 protein. The repertoire consists of 700,000 to 800,000 distinct CDR3 sequences, with 15% to 20% occurring once and the leading ten covering approximately 10%. The sample was PBMCs from blood, taken about 5 days after vaccination. All receptors come from a man in his fifties or sixties who received an inactivated influenza vaccine. The CDR3 runs from the conserved cysteine through the conserved F or W. Fields, in order: D gene, clone size, J gene, V gene, CDR3 DNA, CDR3 protein. A D gene is named only where the DNA matches it firmly. Only part of the rows carry a size: once, few, many, or a class if the clone is expanded.

>-|few|TRBJ2-4|TRBV20-1
TGCAGTGCTATTTTACACTCAGCCAAAAACATTCAGTACTTC
CSAILHSAKNIQYF
>-|few|TRBJ2-7|TRBV9
TGTGCCAGCAGCGTAGGCCGGGGTACCTACGAGCAGTACTTC
CASSVGRGTYEQYF
>TRBD1|few|TRBJ2-2|TRBV24-1
TGTGCCACCAGTGATAAGGGGGCGACCGGGGAGCTGTTTTTT
CATSDKGATGELFF
>-|few|TRBJ2-7|TRBV28
TGTGCCAGCAGATCCAACCGTGCAAACTACGAGCAGTACTTC
CASRSNRANYEQYF
>TRBD1|many|TRBJ2-3|TRBV20-1
TGCAGTGTTGACAGGGTCGATACGCAGTATTTT
CSVDRVDTQYF
>-|-|TRBJ2-3|TRBV7-2
TGTGCCAGCAGCTTAATATGGAACACAGATACGCAGTATTTT
CASSLIWNTDTQYF
>-|-|TRBJ1-1|TRBV29-1
TGCAGCGTTGAAGGTTCAGGGAACGGTGAAGCTTTCTTT
CSVEGSGNGEAFF
>-|-|TRBJ2-3|TRBV20-1
TGCAGTTTAACAGGGTGGGGAAAGGATACGCAGTATTTT
CSLTGWGKDTQYF
>TRBD2|-|TRBJ2-2|TRBV4-3
TGCGCCAGCAGCACGGTCAGCGGGAGTTTGGCCGGGGAGCTGTTTTTT
CASSTVSGSLAGELFF
>-|-|TRBJ2-1|TRBV6-2/TRBV6-3
TGTGCCAGCAGTTACATCGGGAGCGGTTGGGGTGAGCAGTTCTTC
CASSYIGSGWGEQFF
>-|-|TRBJ1-5|TRBV20-1
TGCAGTGCTCGGAGACAGGACAATCAGCCCCAGCATTTT
CSARRQDNQPQHF
>-|few|TRBJ1-1|TRBV5-1
TGCGCCAGCAGCATACAGGGAGTGAACACTGAAGCTTTCTTT
CASSIQGVNTEAFF
>-|few|TRBJ2-3|TRBV2
TGTGCCAGCAGCGCCCCGATATTGGCGGGACCTAGCACAGATACGCAGTATTTT
CASSAPILAGPSTDTQYF
>-|many|TRBJ2-3|TRBV7-2
TGTGCCAGCAGCTTAAACGGGTTTAGCACAGATACGCAGTATTTT
CASSLNGFSTDTQYF
>-|once|TRBJ1-5|TRBV12-3/TRBV12-4
TGTGCCAGCTCCCCAGGGGAACAGCCCCAGCATTTT
CASSPGEQPQHF
>-|-|TRBJ2-1|TRBV24-1
TGTGCCACCAGTGGAGGCCCGGCGACTAGGTCCTACAATGAGCAGTTCTTC
CATSGGPATRSYNEQFF
>TRBD2|few|TRBJ2-1|TRBV7-9
TGTGCCAGCAGCACCAAGCGGGGGGGATCCTACAATGAGCAGTTCTTC
CASSTKRGGSYNEQFF
>TRBD2|many|TRBJ2-3|TRBV5-1
TGCGCCAGCAGCTTGGACATTACCTGGGCTAGCGGAAACACAGATACGCAGTATTTT
CASSLDITWASGNTDTQYF
>-|few|TRBJ2-7|TRBV3-1
TGTGCCAGCAGCCAAGCGACAGGACCCTACGAGCAGTACTTC
CASSQATGPYEQYF
>TRBD1|few|TRBJ1-1|TRBV4-1
TGCGCCAGCAGCCAAGATTGGACCAGGGGGATCATGAACACTGAAGCTTTCTTT
CASSQDWTRGIMNTEAFF
>TRBD1|-|TRBJ1-3|TRBV12-3/TRBV12-4
TGTGCCAGCAGTCCGACAGGGCTCGGAAACACCATATATTTT
CASSPTGLGNTIYF
>-|-|TRBJ1-6|TRBV5-1
TGCGCCAGCAGCGCACAGGGAGACTCCTATAATTCACCCCTCCACTTT
CASSAQGDSYNSPLHF
>-|few|TRBJ1-1|TRBV10-3
TGTGCCACTGGGACGGCGAATATGAACACTGAAGCTTTCTTT
CATGTANMNTEAFF
>TRBD2|-|TRBJ2-1|TRBV12-3/TRBV12-4
TGTGCCAGCACGGGCGGGAGCGGGAGGGCTGGTGAGCAGTTCTTC
CASTGGSGRAGEQFF
>-|-|TRBJ2-1|TRBV9
TGTGCCAGCAGCGTAACCCCAGCGGAGACAGACTACAATGAGCAGTTCTTC
CASSVTPAETDYNEQFF
>-|few|TRBJ2-6|TRBV29-1
TGCAGCGTTGTTTGGACCAGGGATAGCTCTGGGGCCAACGTCCTGACTTTC
CSVVWTRDSSGANVLTF
>TRBD1|-|TRBJ2-1|TRBV10-3
TGTGCCATCAGTCCCGGGACAGGGTTGGAGAACAATGAGCAGTTCTTC
CAISPGTGLENNEQFF
>-|few|TRBJ1-1|TRBV3-1
TGTGCCAGCAGCCAAGATTTCAGGGCTACTGAAGCTTTCTTT
CASSQDFRATEAFF
>-|-|TRBJ1-2|TRBV3-1
TGTGCCAGCAGCCAAGATTATTCAGGGTTGAATGGCTACACCTTC
CASSQDYSGLNGYTF
>-|-|TRBJ2-2|TRBV6-1
TGTGCCAGCATTGGGGTGATAAACACCGGGGAGCTGTTTTTT
CASIGVINTGELFF
>-|-|TRBJ2-1|TRBV5-6
TGTGCCAGCAGCTTGGAGAGGTCAGGGGGGAAATACAATGAGCAGTTCTTC
CASSLERSGGKYNEQFF
>-|few|TRBJ2-7|TRBV30
TGTGCCTGGACCGGATCCTCCTACGAGCAGTACTTC
CAWTGSSYEQYF